This TCR beta chain was identified during a study of cytomegalovirus exposure and HLA in healthy donors. Primers: 60 Vbeta forward and 13 Jbeta reverse. Measured with immunoSEQ multiplex PCR; TCRdb has only the in-frame clones, and not every one. This sample's table reports over 150,000 clones. This CDR3 region has 14 residues. The V gene's germline CDR1 is SEHNR and CDR2 FQNEAQ (reference sequence). Trimming left V 5 bases short and J 3 bases short, with 11 bases between. Study-wide findings and caveats: Later analysis identified a missense DCLRE1C variant that was linked to TCR beta V- and J-gene trimming. 16,951 TCR beta sequences were associated with HLA alleles at 0.05 false discovery rate in a later analysis. Apart from CMV serostatus, no immune exposure information was available. In an earlier analysis, about 87% or about 30%: the productive usage of most TCR beta V segments.

Of note for this clone: Its target is not known.

The sequenced sample consisted of PBMCs. This sequence joins TRBV7-9 and TRBJ1-5; D is uncertain. The TCR sequence derives from a boy between 10 and 17 years old in good health and CMV-seronegative. The CDR3, as DNA: TGTGCCAGCAGCACCCTCGGGGACAATCAGCCCCAGCATTTT. Translating gives CASSTLGDNQPQHF.